A selection of T cell receptor beta chains follows, all from one sample in a study of cytomegalovirus exposure and HLA in healthy donors. Data came from immunoSEQ multiplex PCR; TCRdb stores just in-frame clones and leaves some out. This repertoire shows roughly 100,000 clones, 60% to 85% found once; its top ten account for over 4.5%. Sequencing was carried out using PBMCs. The receptors come from a young woman in good health and CMV-seropositive. Each CDR3 is given with its conserved first and last residue. A D gene is named only where the DNA matches it firmly. Expanded clones are given a class, and other clones once, few, many or no size at all.

CSSSLTSGTYNEQFF	TGTTCCAGCAGCCTGACTAGCGGGACCTACAATGAGCAGTTCTTC	TRBV7-9	TRBD2	once	TRBJ2-1
CASSLDRGNNSPLHF	TGTGCCAGCAGCCTCGACAGGGGAAATAATTCACCCCTCCACTTT	TRBV7-3	TRBD1	-	TRBJ1-6
CASSNPGGRSYEQYF	TGTGCCAGCAGCAATCCGGGGGGACGCTCCTACGAGCAGTACTTC	TRBV5-4	TRBD2	once	TRBJ2-7
CASGYGPARNEQFF	TGTGCCAGCGGTTACGGTCCAGCGAGGAATGAGCAGTTCTTC	TRBV11-3	-	few	TRBJ2-1
CASSEYWGGANYGYTF	TGTGCCAGCAGTGAATATTGGGGGGGGGCTAACTATGGCTACACCTTC	TRBV6-1	-	few	TRBJ1-2
CASSQTGTPFNEKLFF	TGTGCCAGCAGCCAGACCGGGACACCGTTTAATGAAAAACTGTTTTTT	TRBV9	-	-	TRBJ1-4
CASSIAQGRAEAFF	TGTGCCAGCAGTATCGCTCAGGGGAGGGCTGAAGCTTTCTTT	TRBV28	-	-	TRBJ1-1
CASSLAQGMYQETQYF	TGCGCCAGCAGCTTGGCCCAGGGGATGTACCAAGAGACCCAGTACTTC	TRBV5-1	-	-	TRBJ2-5
CASRRTSGEYEQYF	TGTGCCAGCAGGCGGACTAGCGGGGAGTACGAGCAGTACTTC	TRBV6-1	TRBD2	-	TRBJ2-7
CASSRYNSYVEQYF	TGTGCCAGCAGTCGATATAACTCCTACGTGGAGCAGTACTTC	TRBV28	-	-	TRBJ2-7
CASSETSGRAGEQYF	TGTGCCAGCAGCGAGACTAGCGGGAGGGCCGGCGAGCAGTACTTC	TRBV13	TRBD2	-	TRBJ2-7
CASGGQANSGNTIYF	TGTGCCAGTGGGGGACAGGCCAACTCTGGAAACACCATATATTTT	TRBV19	TRBD1	-	TRBJ1-3
CAWSPLYGYTF	TGTGCCTGGAGTCCCCTCTATGGCTACACCTTC	TRBV30	-	-	TRBJ1-2
CASIKRERDEQFF	TGTGCCAGCATTAAGCGGGAGCGGGATGAGCAGTTCTTC	TRBV2	TRBD2	-	TRBJ2-1
CASSVAGGQETQYF	TGTGCCAGCAGCGTTGCAGGGGGCCAAGAGACCCAGTACTTC	TRBV9	TRBD1	-	TRBJ2-5
CATGTSGLLGETQYF	TGTGCCACCGGGACTAGCGGTCTTCTCGGGGAGACCCAGTACTTC	TRBV10-3	TRBD2	few	TRBJ2-5
CASSDSAGGADGYTF	TGTGCCAGCAGTGACTCGGCAGGGGGCGCCGATGGCTACACCTTC	TRBV6-4	TRBD1	few	TRBJ1-2
CASSPWDTENTEAFF	TGTGCCAGCAGCCCGTGGGACACCGAGAACACTGAAGCTTTCTTT	TRBV7-9	-	-	TRBJ1-1
CATSRDRGTYTEAFF	TGTGCCACCAGCAGAGATCGGGGGACGTACACTGAAGCTTTCTTT	TRBV15	-	-	TRBJ1-1
CASSFRAGQTYEQYF	TGTGCTAGCAGCTTCAGAGCGGGGCAAACCTACGAGCAGTACTTC	TRBV7-7	TRBD2	-	TRBJ2-7
CTSRLQGDNEAFF	TGCACCAGCCGACTACAGGGTGATAATGAAGCTTTCTTT	TRBV4-1	-	few	TRBJ1-1
CASSPSNQPQHF	TGTGCCAGCAGTCCAAGCAATCAGCCCCAGCATTTT	TRBV27	-	-	TRBJ1-5
CASSVGVAGGTTYEQYF	TGTGCCAGCAGCGTAGGGGTAGCGGGAGGAACCACGTACGAGCAGTACTTC	TRBV9	TRBD2	-	TRBJ2-7
CASSSQAGLLGELFF	TGTGCCAGCAGCTCCCAGGCGGGACTGCTTGGGGAGCTGTTTTTT	TRBV7-9	-	-	TRBJ2-2
CASSYSPNYGYTF	TGTGCCAGCAGTTACAGCCCTAACTATGGCTACACCTTC	TRBV6-5	-	large	TRBJ1-2
CSVVWVGDSNQPQHF	TGCAGCGTTGTCTGGGTAGGGGATAGCAATCAGCCCCAGCATTTT	TRBV29-1	-	-	TRBJ1-5
CAISEAGGSNSPLHF	TGTGCCATCAGTGAGGCCGGGGGTTCTAATTCACCCCTCCACTTT	TRBV10-3	-	few	TRBJ1-6
CASSRPLRQGNYGYTF	TGTGCCAGCTCACGGCCCCTCAGACAGGGTAACTATGGCTACACCTTC	TRBV18	TRBD1	few	TRBJ1-2
CASSEYPLRDNSGNTIYF	TGTGCCAGCAGTGAATATCCTTTGAGGGACAACTCTGGAAACACCATATATTTT	TRBV25-1	-	-	TRBJ1-3
CASSLAPGLAYEQYF	TGTGCCAGCAGTTTGGCCCCAGGGCTAGCCTACGAGCAGTACTTC	TRBV28	-	-	TRBJ2-7
CASSPGSPSGTEAFF	TGTGCCAGCAGTCCCGGGTCCCCCTCGGGTACTGAAGCTTTCTTT	TRBV5-6	-	few	TRBJ1-1
CASSSGGEAFF	TGTGCCAGCAGTTCCGGGGGTGAAGCTTTCTTT	TRBV6-5	-	few	TRBJ1-1
CASSLQSGTGSNEQYF	TGTGCCAGCAGTTTACAGTCCGGGACAGGGTCCAACGAGCAGTACTTC	TRBV27	TRBD1	-	TRBJ2-7